Shown below are 21 T cell receptor beta chains from a single sample sequenced in a study of response to subunit inactivated influenza vaccine. TCRdb fed the RT-PCR reads into MiXCR, producing one record per CDR3 protein. The repertoire holds more than 550,000 distinct CDR3 sequences, with over 9% as singletons. The sample also formed part of further work on T cells expressing NK-cell markers. That source adds: 5'RACE template switching with UMIs produced the TCR beta cDNA.

Sequenced here: PBMCs from blood, sampled on the day of vaccination. These receptors were obtained from a man aged 50-59 years who received an inactivated influenza vaccine.

The gene calls are TRBV5-5 and TRBJ2-1; 11 bases map to TRBD2. Germline lookup yields CDR1 SGHKS and CDR2 YYEKEE (reference sequence). The CDR3 extends over 18 amino acids. Unmatched junction bases numbered 12, after V lost 0 bases and J lost 7 bases. The CDR3 sequence: CASSLDFSGGASRNEQFF. CDR3 bases: TGTGCCAGCAGCTTGGATTTTAGCGGGGGGGCTTCGCGGAATGAGCAGTTCTTC.

A remark on this clonotype: A junction end diverges from the germline sequence, so it may reflect a read error. The chain is built from TRBV28 and TRBJ2-7; tentatively, D is TRBD1 (6 bases). This CDR3 contains 16 residues. CDR1 MDHEN and CDR2 SYDVKM come from the germline V gene. The CDR3, as DNA: TGTGCCAGCAGCTCCTATTTTGGACAGTCGCTACGAGCAGTAGGCTTC. This gives the protein CASSSYFGQSLRAVGF.

V is TRBV7-2 and J is TRBJ2-7; tentative D call: TRBD2 (6 bases). This CDR3 is built from 13 residues. The V and J ends lost 5 bases and 2 bases respectively, with 10 bases between them. Germline assignment: CDR1 SGHTA and CDR2 FQGNSA. Here the CDR3 reads CASSISGTYEQYF. The CDR3 region has the DNA TGTGCCAGCAGCATTAGCGGAACCTACGAGCAGTACTTC.

V is TRBV7-9 and J is TRBJ1-1; no firm D call. The CDR3 sequence is 16 residues long. Trimming left V 5 bases short and J 4 bases short, with 20 bases between. The germline V gene encodes CDR1 SEHNR and CDR2 FQNEAQ (reference sequence). The CDR3 nucleotides are TGTGCCAGCAGCCCCCCCGGAGACTATCGGGTCACTGAAGCTTTCTTT. Translated: CASSPPGDYRVTEAFF.

The table lists this clonotype with a few counts. The CDR3 DNA follows: TGCAGTGCCAAAATAAACTACAATGAGCAGTTCTTC. Translation: CSAKINYNEQFF. The chain couples TRBV20-1 to TRBJ2-1; D is uncertain. Per germline, CDR1 DFQATT and CDR2 SNEGSKA (reference sequence). The CDR3 covers 12 residues. V shed 6 bases and J shed 3 bases, with 9 bases lying between them.

The J gene is TRBJ1-6, the V gene TRBV10-1; D perhaps matches TRBD1 (6 bases). The CDR3 sequence is 16 residues long. V dropped 6 bases and J dropped 10 bases, with 22 bases sitting between them. In germline, CDR1 is WNHNN, CDR2 SYGVQD (reference sequence). The CDR3 loop is CASSAGEGGAGSPLHF. The CDR3 DNA sequence: TGCGCCAGCAGCGCCGGAGAGGGGGGGGCCGGGTCACCCCTCCACTTT.

This clonotype appeared a few times. The chain carries TRBV5-1 and TRBJ2-5, with D unclear. Trimming removed 1 base from V and 2 bases from J, with 9 bases in between. This CDR3 has 14 residues. The germline V gene encodes CDR1 SGHRS and CDR2 YFSETQ. The CDR3 DNA reads TGCGCCAGCAGCTTGTCCCGGAGACAAGAGACCCAGTACTTC. This codes for CASSLSRRQETQYF.

This clonotype was detected a few times. This rearrangement joins TRBV9 to TRBJ1-1; D not resolved. CDR1 and CDR2 from the germline V gene are SGDLS and YYNGEE. The V end lost 3 bases, the J end lost 0 bases, and 15 bases lay between the germline ends. The CDR3 contains 16 residues. The DNA for the CDR3 is TGTGCCAGCAGCGCCGGGAGAGGTCCTATGAACACTGAAGCTTTCTTT. It is translated as CASSAGRGPMNTEAFF. The whole variable domain, remainder taken from reference TRBV9 and TRBJ1-1, is DSGVTQTPKHLITATGQRVTLRCSPRSGDLSVYWYQQSLDQGLQFLIQYYNGEERAKGNILERFSAQQFPDLHSELNLSSLELGDSALYFCASSAGRGPMNTEAFFGQGTRLTVV.

The chain carries TRBV12-3 or TRBV12-4 and TRBJ1-2; D is possibly TRBD1 (6 bases). The CDR3 totals 12 residues. V was trimmed by 5 bases and J by 7 bases, leaving 11 bases between them. CDR3 DNA: TGTGCCAGCAGTGATCAGGGGACTGGCTACACCTTC. Amino acid sequence: CASSDQGTGYTF.

The chain employs TRBV30 and TRBJ2-2; D not resolved. CDR3 size: 13 residues. The germline V gene has CDR1 GTSNPN and CDR2 SVGIG (reference sequence). The V and J ends lost 5 bases and 8 bases respectively, with 15 bases between them. CDR3 nucleotides: TGTGCCTGGGCCTATTTCACGGCGGGGGAGCTGTTTTTT. It codes for CAWAYFTAGELFF.

This clonotype has a handful of counts. This rearrangement joins TRBV27 to TRBJ2-3; weak D call: TRBD2 (5 bases). The length of the CDR3 is 15 residues. Germline values: CDR1 MNHEY, CDR2 SMNVEV (reference sequence). V lost 5 bases, J lost 7 bases, and 19 bases lay in between. The CDR3 protein is CASSPLGSQVNTQYF. The CDR3 nucleotides are TGTGCCAGCAGTCCATTAGGGAGTCAAGTTAATACGCAGTATTTT.

The rearrangement joins TRBV6-5 to TRBJ2-3, with 9 bases identical to TRBD2. V shed 0 bases and J 0 bases; nucleotides not matched to a gene: 4. This CDR3 comprises 17 residues. Germline assignment: CDR1 MNHEY and CDR2 SVGAGI. In nucleotides, the CDR3 is TGTGCCAGCAGTTACTCTTTAAGCGGGGGGAGCACAGATACGCAGTATTTT. Protein sequence: CASSYSLSGGSTDTQYF.

This clonotype appeared a few times. The CDR3 loop reads CASSAGLPYEQYF. CDR3 nucleotides: TGTGCCAGTTCAGCGGGTTTGCCCTACGAGCAGTACTTC. The rearrangement joins TRBV12-3 or TRBV12-4 to TRBJ2-7; possible D gene TRBD2, 6 bases. The CDR3 runs 13 residues. The germline V and J ends were trimmed by 9 bases and 2 bases, with 14 bases remaining between them.

This clonotype came up a few times. The chain has TRBV4-3 and TRBJ1-1; D gene unclear. The germline V gene encodes CDR1 LGHNA and CDR2 YSLEER. V dropped 0 bases and J dropped 3 bases, with 11 bases sitting between them. CDR3 length: 15 amino acids. The CDR3: CASSQERDLDTEAFF. CDR3 coding DNA: TGCGCCAGCAGCCAAGAGCGGGATTTGGACACTGAAGCTTTCTTT.

The V call is TRBV27, the J call TRBJ1-4; D not resolved. CDR1 MNHEY and CDR2 SMNVEV come from the germline V gene (reference sequence). The CDR3 loop spans 14 amino acids. Deletions cut 0 bases from V and 7 bases from J, with 9 bases between. The CDR3 nucleotides are TGTGCCAGCAGTTTATCTAGTCGGGGTGAAAAACTGTTTTTT. Its translation: CASSLSSRGEKLFF.

This clonotype occurred many times. This sequence joins TRBV7-9 and TRBJ1-1; D unresolved. The CDR3 contains 13 residues. Trimming took off 2 bases at V and 0 bases at J, with 4 bases between the two ends. Per the germline V gene, CDR1 is SEHNR and CDR2 is FQNEAQ (reference sequence). CDR3 loop: CASSLQVNTEAFF. The CDR3 DNA is TGTGCCAGCAGCTTACAGGTGAACACTGAAGCTTTCTTT.

This clonotype was seen only a few times. The rearrangement links TRBV5-1 to TRBJ1-1, with D tentatively TRBD1 (5 bases). Trimming removed 5 bases at V and 5 bases at J, with 19 bases between. The length of the CDR3 is 15 residues. CDR1 SGHRS and CDR2 YFSETQ come from the germline V gene. Here the CDR3 reads CASRLFRERGTEAFF. DNA of the CDR3: TGCGCCAGCAGGCTGTTCAGGGAAAGAGGGACTGAAGCTTTCTTT. The full variable domain, its missing parts supplied by reference TRBV5-1 and TRBJ1-1, is KAGVTQTPRYLIKTRGQQVTLSCSPISGHRSVSWYQQTPGQGLQFLFEYFSETQRNKGNFPGRFSGRQFSNSRSEMNVSTLELGDSALYLCASRLFRERGTEAFFGQGTRLTVV.

V gene TRBV7-9 combines with J gene TRBJ2-7; D possibly corresponds to TRBD2 (6 bases). The CDR3 sequence is 13 residues long. Germline CDR1 is SEHNR and CDR2 is FQNEAQ (reference sequence). Trimming stripped 1 base from V and 13 bases from J, with 17 bases between. The DNA for the CDR3 is TGTGCCAGCAGCTTAGATAAGGGGTCTAGCGCTTACTTC. It is translated as CASSLDKGSSAYF.

The rearrangement uses TRBV10-3 and TRBJ2-3; 9 bases fit TRBD1. Germline CDR1 ENHRY, CDR2 SYGVKD. The CDR3 contains 15 residues. Trimming took 8 bases from V and 0 from J; bases not matched to a gene: 6. This chain's CDR3 is CAIGRTGGSTDTQYF. In DNA form, the CDR3 reads TGTGCCATCGGACGTACAGGGGGCAGCACAGATACGCAGTATTTT.

The chain carries TRBV11-3 and TRBJ2-1; TRBD2 agrees at 11 bases. Per the germline V gene, CDR1 is SGHNT and CDR2 is YENEEA. This CDR3 is built from 15 residues. J was trimmed by 7 bases and V by 5 bases; bases with no gene match: 7. The CDR3 region has the DNA TGTGCCAGCAGCCATAGCGGGAGGGCCGGGAATGAGCAGTTCTTC. It encodes CASSHSGRAGNEQFF.

The rearrangement uses TRBV11-1 and TRBJ2-2, with a tentative D call TRBD1 (6 bases). From germline, CDR1 is SGHAT and CDR2 FQDESV (reference sequence). Trimming pared 6 bases from V and 0 bases from J, leaving 26 bases between. The CDR3 runs 20 residues. The CDR3 DNA reads TGTGCCAGCAGGAGGGGAATACATACAAGGACAGCCTCGAACACCGGGGAGCTGTTTTTT. Residues: CASRRGIHTRTASNTGELFF.